This TCR beta chain was captured by sequencing in a study of T-cell memory formation after mild COVID-19. At the level of the study: The TCR clusters were mostly specific to one donor. General study findings and limits: CD8+ contracting clones occupied EMRA, while CD4+ ones occupied mainly CM and EM. What remained unconfirmed was the SARS-CoV-2 specificity of second-wave clones peaking on day 37.

The TCR alpha and TCR beta cDNA libraries, bearing sample barcodes and UMIs, were generated by 5'RACE using constant-segment primers. TCRdb re-called the 5' RACE reads through MiXCR, storing one row per CDR3 protein. This sample carries about 500,000 distinct CDR3 sequences, around 21% of them seen once, and the ten largest clones take around 13%. The germline V gene encodes CDR1 MNHEY and CDR2 SVGEGT. V gave up 7 bases and J gave up 8 bases, with 21 bases separating them. The CDR3 loop spans 15 amino acids. Remarks on this clonotype: No antigen is known for it.

The sequenced sample consisted of PBMCs or a T cell subset sorted from them (not recorded which). The TCR was taken from an adult woman who had mild COVID-19 (a few samples of this study predate the infection). Cell type and time point are not known. The J gene is TRBJ2-1, the V gene TRBV6-2 or TRBV6-3, with D possibly being TRBD2 (6 bases). CDR3 sequence: CASNSRGLSGDEQFF. CDR3 sequence (DNA): TGTGCCAGCAACTCCCGGGGGTTATCAGGCGATGAGCAGTTCTTC.